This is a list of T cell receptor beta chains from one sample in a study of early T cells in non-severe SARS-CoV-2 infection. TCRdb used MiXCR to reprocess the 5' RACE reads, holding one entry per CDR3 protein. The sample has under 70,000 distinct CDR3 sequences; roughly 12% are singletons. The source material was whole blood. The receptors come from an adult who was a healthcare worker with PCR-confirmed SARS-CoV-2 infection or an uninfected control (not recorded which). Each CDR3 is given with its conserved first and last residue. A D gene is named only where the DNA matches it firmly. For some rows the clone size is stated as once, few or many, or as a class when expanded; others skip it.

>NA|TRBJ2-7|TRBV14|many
TGTGCCAGCAGCCAAGGGTTAGCCTACGAGCAGTACTTC
CASSQGLAYEQYF
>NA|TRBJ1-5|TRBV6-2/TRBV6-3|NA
TGTGCCAGCAGTTACTCTCCGGGAAGCAATCAGCCCCAGCATTTT
CASSYSPGSNQPQHF
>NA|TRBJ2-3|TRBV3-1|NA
TGTGCCAGCAGCCAACAGGGGATCTCAGATACGCAGTATTTT
CASSQQGISDTQYF
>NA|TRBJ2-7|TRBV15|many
TGTGCCACCAGCAATCGGGACACCTTTCGCGAGCAGTACTTC
CATSNRDTFREQYF
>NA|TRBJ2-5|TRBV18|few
TGTGCCAGCTCACCACCATCGATGGGCGCCGCGACCCAGTACTTC
CASSPPSMGAATQYF
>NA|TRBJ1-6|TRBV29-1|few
TGCAGCGTTTTCCGGGACTGGGATAATTCACCCCTCCACTTT
CSVFRDWDNSPLHF
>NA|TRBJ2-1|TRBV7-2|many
TGTGCCAGCAGCTTAGATTCGCGAGGACGGGAGCAGTTCTTC
CASSLDSRGREQFF
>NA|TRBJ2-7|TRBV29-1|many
TGCAGCGTTGGAAGTTACGAGCAGTACTTC
CSVGSYEQYF
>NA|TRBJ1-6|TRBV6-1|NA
TGTGCCAGCAGTGAATTGCGGCCAGGGAAAATAAATTCACCCCTCCACTTT
CASSELRPGKINSPLHF
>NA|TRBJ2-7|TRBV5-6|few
TGTGCCAGCAGCTTGTCAGGAGACAACTACGAGCAGTACTTC
CASSLSGDNYEQYF
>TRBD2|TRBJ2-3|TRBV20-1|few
TGCAGTGCTCTCCAACTAGCGGGTTCAGATACGCAGTATTTT
CSALQLAGSDTQYF
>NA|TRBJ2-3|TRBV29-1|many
TGCAGCGTTTCGGAAAGGGGGTTGACAGATACGCAGTATTTT
CSVSERGLTDTQYF
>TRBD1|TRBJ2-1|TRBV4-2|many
TGTGCCAGCAGCCAAACCCGACAGGGGCGCTACAATGAGCAGTTCTTC
CASSQTRQGRYNEQFF
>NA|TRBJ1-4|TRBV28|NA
TGTGCCAGCAGTTCGGCTGAAACTAATGAAAAACTGTTTTTT
CASSSAETNEKLFF
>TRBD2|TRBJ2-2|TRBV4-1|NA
TGCGCCAGCAGCCCCCTCCAGAGCGGGAGAAACACCGGGGAGCTGTTTTTT
CASSPLQSGRNTGELFF
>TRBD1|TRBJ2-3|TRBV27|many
TGTGCCAGCAGAAACAGGGGCCACAGCACAGATACGCAGTATTTT
CASRNRGHSTDTQYF
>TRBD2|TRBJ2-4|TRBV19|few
TGTGCCAGTAGTGTTACTAGCGGGAGGGCGGGTTCCAAAAACATTCAGTACTTC
CASSVTSGRAGSKNIQYF
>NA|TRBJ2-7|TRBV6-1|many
TGTGCCAGCAGTGAATTCGGGGAGCAGTACTTC
CASSEFGEQYF
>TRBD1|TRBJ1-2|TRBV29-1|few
TGCAGCGTGGACAGGTCGGGAGGCTACACCTTC
CSVDRSGGYTF
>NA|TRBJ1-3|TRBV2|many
TGTGCCAGCAGTAGGGTCTCTGGAAACACCATATATTTT
CASSRVSGNTIYF
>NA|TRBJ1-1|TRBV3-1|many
TGTGCCAGCAGCCAGGGCATGGGGGTGAACACTGAAGCTTTCTTT
CASSQGMGVNTEAFF
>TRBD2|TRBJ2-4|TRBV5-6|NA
TGTGCCAGCAGCTCCCGTGGACTAGCGGCCCCTCGGTTAGCCAAAAACATTCAGTACTTC
CASSSRGLAAPRLAKNIQYF
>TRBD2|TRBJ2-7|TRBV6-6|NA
TGTGCCAGCATTTGGGGGGAGGGGTTTACCTACGAGCAGTACTTC
CASIWGEGFTYEQYF
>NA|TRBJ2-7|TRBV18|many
TGTGCCAGCTCAACTGTGATGAGGGACGAGCAGTACTTC
CASSTVMRDEQYF
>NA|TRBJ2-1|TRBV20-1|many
TGCAGTGCCACAGGTTATTTCGACAATGAGCAGTTCTTC
CSATGYFDNEQFF
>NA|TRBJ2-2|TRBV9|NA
TGTGCCAGCACGAATGCGGGCTCGAACACCGGGGAGCTGTTTTTT
CASTNAGSNTGELFF
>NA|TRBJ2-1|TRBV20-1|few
TGCAGTGCTATAAAGGCCTCCTCCCCCTACAATGAGCAGTTCTTC
CSAIKASSPYNEQFF
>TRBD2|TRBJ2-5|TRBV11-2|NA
TGTGCCAGCAGCTTAGAGGGGACTAGCGGGAAGGGGGAGACCCAGTACTTC
CASSLEGTSGKGETQYF
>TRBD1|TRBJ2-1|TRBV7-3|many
TGTGCCAGCAGCTTTAGACAGGGCTACAATGAGCAGTTCTTC
CASSFRQGYNEQFF